Described below is a single T cell receptor beta chain sequence and its context. The treatment was: oral pan-JAK inhibitor, 5-10 mg twice daily. This record belongs to a study of CD8+ T cells in alopecia areata. The CDR3 loop spans 13 amino acids. The J segment lost 9 bases and the V segment lost 1 base, leaving 6 bases of the junction unmatched. Germline values: CDR1 GTSNPN, CDR2 SVGIG (reference sequence). cDNA serving as the sequencing template came from extracted, reverse transcribed RNA. TCRdb's table, derived via immunoSEQ multiplex PCR, lists solely in-frame clones and lacks some. Of around 200,000 clones detected, 60% appear once; the ten largest clones hold 0.69%.

This specimen was CD4+ T cells sorted from blood, taken at week 4, from a patient treated with tofacitinib. The clonotype was recovered from a human donor with alopecia areata. The rearrangement uses TRBV30 and TRBJ1-2; TRBD1 agrees at 9 bases. Here the CDR3 DNA reads TGTGCCTGGAGTGAGGGACAGGGTGGGAGCTACACCTTC. Its translation is CAWSEGQGGSYTF.